A selection of T cell receptor beta chains follows, all from one sample in a study of stem cell transplantation in POMP-related autoinflammatory disease. Measured with immunoSEQ multiplex PCR; TCRdb has only the in-frame clones, and not every one. The table shows about 6,900 clones, with roughly 80% occurring only once. Sequenced: a CXCR5-defined cell subset from PBMCs. The receptors derive from a human donor in good health. CDR3s include the opening cysteine and the closing phenylalanine or tryptophan. The order of the fields is J gene, V gene, D gene, clone size, CDR3 DNA, CDR3 protein. A D gene is named only where the DNA matches it firmly. Expanded clones are given a class, and other clones once, few, many or no size at all.

J: TRBJ2-3; V: TRBV9; D: .; size: .; DNA: TGTGCCAGCAGCGTGAGGGCCCTCGGCCCCCAAGTCGCAGATACGCAGTATTTT; CDR3: CASSVRALGPQVADTQYF
J: TRBJ2-2; V: TRBV9; D: .; size: few; DNA: TGTGCCAGCAGCGCATACTTCACCGGGGAGCTGTTTTTT; CDR3: CASSAYFTGELFF
J: TRBJ2-7; V: TRBV7-2; D: TRBD1; size: .; DNA: TGTGCCAGCCGGGACAGGGCACCCTACGAGCAGTACTTC; CDR3: CASRDRAPYEQYF
J: TRBJ2-6; V: TRBV7-3; D: .; size: .; DNA: TGTGCCAGCAGCTTAAGCCCCTCTGGGGCCAACGTCCTGACTTTC; CDR3: CASSLSPSGANVLTF
J: TRBJ1-2; V: TRBV7-6; D: TRBD1; size: .; DNA: TGTGCCAGCAGCTTAGATCAGGGGGCGCGGGGCTACACCTTC; CDR3: CASSLDQGARGYTF
J: TRBJ2-6; V: TRBV4-2; D: TRBD2; size: .; DNA: TGTGCCAGCAGCACCGAGGGACTAGCGTCCGGGGCCAACGTCCTGACTTTC; CDR3: CASSTEGLASGANVLTF
J: TRBJ1-6; V: TRBV10-3; D: .; size: few; DNA: TGTGCCATCAGTGGAGGAGGTTGGAATTCACCCCTCCACTTT; CDR3: CAISGGGWNSPLHF
J: TRBJ1-2; V: TRBV6-1; D: .; size: .; DNA: TGTGCCAGCACCGGACTCTATGGCTACACCTTC; CDR3: CASTGLYGYTF
J: TRBJ1-2; V: TRBV18; D: .; size: .; DNA: TGTGCCAGCTCACCATTAGGGGCGGATGGCTACACCTTC; CDR3: CASSPLGADGYTF
J: TRBJ1-5; V: TRBV4-1; D: .; size: .; DNA: TGCGCCAGCAGCCAAGATTGGGGTTGGGGGCCTCAGCCCCAGCATTTT; CDR3: CASSQDWGWGPQPQHF
J: TRBJ1-1; V: TRBV9; D: .; size: .; DNA: TGTGCCAGCAGCGTAGGTCTGGGCCCTGGGAGAGCTTTCTTT; CDR3: CASSVGLGPGRAFF
J: TRBJ2-4; V: TRBV30; D: .; size: .; DNA: TGTGCCTGGGGGAGAGTAGGAGCCAAAAACATTCAGTACTTC; CDR3: CAWGRVGAKNIQYF
J: TRBJ2-7; V: TRBV4-3; D: .; size: .; DNA: TGCGCCAGCAGCCATACGACCGGGACGAGGGCCTACGAGCAGTACTTC; CDR3: CASSHTTGTRAYEQYF
J: TRBJ1-2; V: TRBV4-1; D: .; size: .; DNA: TGCGCCAGCAGCCAAGGGGATGGCTACACCTTC; CDR3: CASSQGDGYTF
J: TRBJ1-5; V: TRBV4-2; D: .; size: few; DNA: TGTGCCAGCAGCCAAGGGGGGAGGGTAAATCAGCCCCAGCATTTT; CDR3: CASSQGGRVNQPQHF
J: TRBJ2-3; V: TRBV5-1; D: .; size: .; DNA: TGCGCCAGCAGCTACCGGGCCCAGGAGGATACGCAGTATTTT; CDR3: CASSYRAQEDTQYF
J: TRBJ1-1; V: TRBV6-1; D: .; size: .; DNA: TGTGCCAGCAGCCCCGTTTTGGGGGTGGGGACTGAAGCTTTCTTT; CDR3: CASSPVLGVGTEAFF
J: TRBJ2-7; V: TRBV28; D: .; size: .; DNA: TGTGCCAGCAGTAGAAGGACGGGTCGAGGGTACGAGCAGTACTTC; CDR3: CASSRRTGRGYEQYF
J: TRBJ2-3; V: TRBV6-4; D: .; size: once; DNA: TGTGCCAGCAGTGGAGAAGGGATGGATACGCAGTATTTT; CDR3: CASSGEGMDTQYF
J: TRBJ1-2; V: TRBV20-1; D: .; size: .; DNA: TGCAGTGCTAGACTGAGGGAAGGCTACACCTTC; CDR3: CSARLREGYTF
J: TRBJ2-7; V: TRBV25-1; D: TRBD1; size: .; DNA: TGTGCCAGCAGTGGGGGGACAGGGGGCTTGGACTTC; CDR3: CASSGGTGGLDF
J: TRBJ1-2; V: TRBV28; D: .; size: .; DNA: TGTGCCAGCAGAACTGGGACTGAGAGGGTCGGCTACACCTTC; CDR3: CASRTGTERVGYTF
J: TRBJ2-7; V: TRBV7-2; D: .; size: .; DNA: TGTGCCAGCGCGGGCAGGTCCTACGAGCAGTACTTC; CDR3: CASAGRSYEQYF
J: TRBJ1-6; V: TRBV27; D: TRBD1; size: .; DNA: TGTGCCAGCAGGCCCTTAAAGGACAGGGTTGGGTCACCCCTCCACTTT; CDR3: CASRPLKDRVGSPLHF
J: TRBJ1-1; V: TRBV5-1; D: .; size: .; DNA: TGCGCCAGCAGCTTTTTAGGGACAATTGGGGTGAACACTGAAGCTTTCTTT; CDR3: CASSFLGTIGVNTEAFF
J: TRBJ2-1; V: TRBV9; D: TRBD2; size: .; DNA: TGTGCCAGCAGCGTCACTAGCGGGGGGGCCTACTCCAATGAGCAGTTCTTC; CDR3: CASSVTSGGAYSNEQFF
J: TRBJ2-7; V: TRBV7-2; D: .; size: .; DNA: TGTGCCAGCAGCTTAGGTCGCAACTACGAGCAGTACTTC; CDR3: CASSLGRNYEQYF
J: TRBJ1-6; V: TRBV14; D: .; size: once; DNA: TGTGCCAGCAGCCAAGCCCATCATTCACCCCTCCACTTT; CDR3: CASSQAHHSPLHF
J: TRBJ1-3; V: TRBV9; D: .; size: .; DNA: TGTGCCAGCAGCGCCGCCGGGACACAAACTGGAAACACCATATATTTT; CDR3: CASSAAGTQTGNTIYF
J: TRBJ2-5; V: TRBV28; D: .; size: .; DNA: TGTGCCAGCAGTTTATTGGTGGAGGCCCAGTACTTC; CDR3: CASSLLVEAQYF
J: TRBJ2-5; V: TRBV5-5; D: .; size: .; DNA: TGTGCCAGCAGCTTCGGCAGGCAAGAGACCCAGTACTTC; CDR3: CASSFGRQETQYF
J: TRBJ2-2; V: TRBV7-9; D: .; size: .; DNA: TGTGCCAGCAGCCTAGGGTTCTCCGGGGAGCTGTTTTTT; CDR3: CASSLGFSGELFF
J: TRBJ2-7; V: TRBV5-4; D: .; size: .; DNA: TGTGCCAGCAGCTTACAGGACTCCTACGAGCAGTACTTC; CDR3: CASSLQDSYEQYF
J: TRBJ2-5; V: TRBV7-8; D: .; size: .; DNA: TGTGCCAGCACCATCAGTTGGGCGGGGGCACAAGAGACCCAGTACTTC; CDR3: CASTISWAGAQETQYF
J: TRBJ2-2; V: TRBV19; D: TRBD1; size: .; DNA: TGTGCCAGTAGTATCGGACAGGGGAACACCGGGGAGCTGTTTTTT; CDR3: CASSIGQGNTGELFF
J: TRBJ1-5; V: TRBV2; D: TRBD1; size: .; DNA: TGTGCCAGCAGTGGCCGGGACAGGGGAGATAGCAATCAGCCCCAGCATTTT; CDR3: CASSGRDRGDSNQPQHF
J: TRBJ2-2; V: TRBV11-3; D: .; size: .; DNA: TGTGCCAGCAGCTCCAAGGGGGGCGGGGAGCTGTTTTTT; CDR3: CASSSKGGGELFF
J: TRBJ1-2; V: TRBV28; D: .; size: .; DNA: TGTGCCAGCAGTTTGGACTATGGCTACACCTTC; CDR3: CASSLDYGYTF
J: TRBJ1-1; V: TRBV30; D: .; size: .; DNA: TGTGCCTGGAGCTACTCCCGGACAGCGGTAAACACTGAAGCTTTCTTT; CDR3: CAWSYSRTAVNTEAFF
J: TRBJ1-3; V: TRBV5-4; D: .; size: once; DNA: TGTGCCAGCACCCGGGACAACCTGCCTGGAAACACCATATATTTT; CDR3: CASTRDNLPGNTIYF
J: TRBJ2-7; V: TRBV11-2; D: .; size: .; DNA: TGTGCCAGCAGCTCACGGGACTTTTCCTACGAGCAGTACTTC; CDR3: CASSSRDFSYEQYF
J: TRBJ1-1; V: TRBV7-2; D: .; size: .; DNA: TGTGCCAGCAGCTTAGGGTCTCTGCATGGGGCTGAAGCTTTCTTT; CDR3: CASSLGSLHGAEAFF
J: TRBJ1-1; V: TRBV19; D: TRBD1; size: .; DNA: TGTGCCAGTATCCGACAGGGGGGGCTGAACACTGAAGCTTTCTTT; CDR3: CASIRQGGLNTEAFF
J: TRBJ1-3; V: TRBV28; D: .; size: .; DNA: TGTGCCAGCAGTTTATCGGGCCGCTGGACTGGAAACACCATATATTTT; CDR3: CASSLSGRWTGNTIYF
J: TRBJ1-1; V: TRBV6-6; D: TRBD1; size: .; DNA: TGTGCCAGCAGTTACCTACCACAGGGGAGAGGCACTGAAGCTTTCTTT; CDR3: CASSYLPQGRGTEAFF
J: TRBJ2-3; V: TRBV29-1; D: .; size: .; DNA: TGCAGCACAGATACGCAGTATTTT; CDR3: CSTDTQYF
J: TRBJ1-4; V: TRBV11-1; D: .; size: .; DNA: TGTGCCAGCAGCTTGCAGGGGAGGCAAAAACTGTTTTTT; CDR3: CASSLQGRQKLFF
J: TRBJ2-7; V: TRBV30; D: TRBD2; size: .; DNA: TGTGCCTGGAGTGTAGAACTAGCGGAGTCCTACGAGCAGTACTTC; CDR3: CAWSVELAESYEQYF
J: TRBJ1-1; V: TRBV2; D: .; size: .; DNA: TGTGCCACCACAGGGCTGAACACTGAAGCTTTCTTT; CDR3: CATTGLNTEAFF
J: TRBJ1-1; V: TRBV5-1; D: .; size: .; DNA: TGCGCCAGCAGGATTTTGGCCGACGGTGGTGAAGCTTTCTTT; CDR3: CASRILADGGEAFF
J: TRBJ2-7; V: TRBV29-1; D: .; size: once; DNA: TGCAGCGCATCGACAGACTCCTACGAGCAGTACTTC; CDR3: CSASTDSYEQYF
J: TRBJ1-3; V: TRBV5-6; D: .; size: .; DNA: TGTGCCAGCAGAAATGGACCCTCAGCCTCTGGAAACACCATATATTTT; CDR3: CASRNGPSASGNTIYF
J: TRBJ2-7; V: TRBV30; D: .; size: once; DNA: TGTGCCTGGAAGGGGCAGGTGGGCTACGAGCAGTACTTC; CDR3: CAWKGQVGYEQYF